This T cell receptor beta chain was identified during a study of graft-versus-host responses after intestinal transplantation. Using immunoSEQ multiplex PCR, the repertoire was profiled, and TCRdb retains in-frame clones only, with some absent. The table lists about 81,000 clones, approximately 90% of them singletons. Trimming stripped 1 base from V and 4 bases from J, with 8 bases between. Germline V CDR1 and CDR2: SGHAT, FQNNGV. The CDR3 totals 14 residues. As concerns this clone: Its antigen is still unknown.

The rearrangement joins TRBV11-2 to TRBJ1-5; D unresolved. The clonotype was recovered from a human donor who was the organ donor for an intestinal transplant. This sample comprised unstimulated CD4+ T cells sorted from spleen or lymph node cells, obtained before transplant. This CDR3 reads CASSLVGVNQPQHF. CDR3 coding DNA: TGTGCCAGCAGCTTAGTCGGGGTGAATCAGCCCCAGCATTTT.